This entry is about one T cell receptor (beta chain). This receptor's antigen is unknown. There are no base qualities to consult, and no much larger clone falls within one base. The data stem from a study of shared clonotypes between healthy human individuals (dated by TCRdb to 2020 to 2021). Background on the whole study: A few men and two women, aged 18 to 49 years, made up the cohort. The study deeply sequenced blood TCR repertoires of five healthy adults to estimate repertoire size and the extent of clonotype sharing between individuals. Different laboratories and diverse techniques were used to prepare libraries and sequence TCR repertoires, to increase sequencing depth and limit assay-specific biases. For each donor, three plates each were used for CD4 naive and CD4 memory, two plates were used for CD8 naive, and one plate was used for CD8 memory. Leukapheresis yielded between about 0.85 and 10 billion PBMCs per donor. What the research found in general, with its limitations: Across a few donors, around 5% of naive CD4, roughly 3.5% of naive CD8, around 2.1% of memory CD4, and approximately 0.42% of memory CD8 clonotypes were shared. Naive subsets generally had larger estimated clonotype richness than memory subsets. Higher generation probabilities were observed for clonotypes shared by all four sorted-subset donors than for non-shared clonotypes. Pairwise subsampling indicated that sequencing depth was expected to affect the degree of clonotype sharing among donors. Even with the large sequencing depth, rarefaction of the sorted-subset datasets indicated that sequencing was incomplete. Sampling was restricted to blood, and TCR repertoires in tissue are likely to differ from TCR repertoires in blood. Because the study included only a small number of donors, the genetic and exposure-history diversity represented was limited.

Using the deep immunoSEQ assay, multiplex PCR amplified TCR CDR3 regions from genomic DNA. Genomic DNA extracted from each cell subset was distributed evenly over all wells of several immunoSEQ 96-well plates, and each plate served as one replicate. For sorted subsets, each replicate PCR was loaded with 150 to 250 ng genomic DNA, equivalent to 25,000 to 35,000 T cell genomes. Purified libraries were measured with a Qubit 3.0 fluorometer, size-checked on a Bioanalyzer 2100, and measured again with the KAPA Library Quantification kit. Every immunoSEQ 96-well plate was sequenced on a separate single-read 150-cycle Illumina NextSeq 550 flow cell. The study's processing was this. Because the immunoSEQ output held only junctional sequences and lacked quality scores, the filtering could not match the filtering applied to full-length reads. Sequences were annotated with PyIR, a Python wrapper for IgBLAST v1.9, using IMGT germline references to assign V/J genes and CDR3. Reads were removed for weak V/J assignments (E-value above 1e-6), missing CDR3, stop codons, out-of-frame junctions, or ambiguous translated residues. V3J clonotypes were defined as sequences sharing the same inferred V gene, J gene, and CDR3 amino acid sequence. Percentage overlap between repertoires was computed as shared unique clonotypes divided by the size of the smaller repertoire. Richness of each repertoire was evaluated using RTK rarefaction, the Chao1 estimator, and Recon v2.1 estimates of unobserved clonotypes. OLGA was used to compute generation probabilities for all TCRbeta clonotypes that the gDNA method yielded from a handful of donors. TCRdb obtained this table from immuneACCESS and retained in-frame rearrangements with V and J assigned. These tables miss some clones; where compared with another copy, unresolved V genes account for less than half of the shortfall, and the remainder is unexplained. That table supplies the V and J calls and clone size; D and trimming were determined from the DNA. The sample data list more than 2 million clones, and roughly 94% of these were observed just once. About 0.13% of the sample goes to the ten largest clones.

Healthy HIV-negative adults with no recently reported acute infections or vaccinations were included as donors. All donors were Caucasian adults living in Nashville, Tennessee, USA. Magnetic negative selection was used to enrich CD4+ T cells, after which naive cells were positively selected on CD45RA and the negative fraction became the memory subset. Blood was collected by leukapheresis, and PBMCs were isolated by Ficoll-Histopaque density gradient centrifugation and then cryopreserved in liquid nitrogen vapor phase. Purity and quantity of every magnetically sorted T cell population were checked by analytical flow cytometry. Each sorted fraction had its genomic DNA isolated and then quantified by UV absorbance on a Nanodrop 2000c. Based on the germline V gene (reference sequence), the CDR1 and CDR2 sequences are MNHNY and SVGAGI. After removal of 6 bases from V and 10 bases from J, the junction retains 11 bases not matched to a gene. The CDR3 measures 15 amino acids from cysteine to phenylalanine. Just CDR3 DNA is preserved here, 45 bases in frame from base 1.

The material sequenced was naive CD4+ T cells sorted from blood. What this sample's cell subset or site label stands for: CD45RA+ positively selected. This TCR was recovered from a man younger than 35 in good health. The rearranged chain carries TRBV6-6 and TRBJ1-6, with 8 bases matching TRBD1. In nucleotides, the sequence is TGTGCCAGCAGATCAGGGACAGGACGGCGGTCACCCCTCCACTTT. This codes for CASRSGTGRRSPLHF.